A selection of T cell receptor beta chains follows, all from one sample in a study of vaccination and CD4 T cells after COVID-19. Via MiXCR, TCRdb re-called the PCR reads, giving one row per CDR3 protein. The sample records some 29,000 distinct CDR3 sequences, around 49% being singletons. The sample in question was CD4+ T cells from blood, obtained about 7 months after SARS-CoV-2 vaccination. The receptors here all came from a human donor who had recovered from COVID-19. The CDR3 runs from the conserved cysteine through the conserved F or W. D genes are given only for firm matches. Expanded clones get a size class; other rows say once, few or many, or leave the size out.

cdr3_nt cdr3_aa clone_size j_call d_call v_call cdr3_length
TGTGCCAGCAGCTTCTCGGACTCTGGGGCCAACGTCCTGACTTTC CASSFSDSGANVLTF . TRBJ2-6 . TRBV11-2 15
TGTGCCAGCAGGTCCGGGACAGTATACTCCTACGAGCAGTACTTC CASRSGTVYSYEQYF . TRBJ2-7 TRBD1 TRBV5-6 15
TGTGCCAGCAGCTTAGTTTGGAAGGCGGTTAACACTGAAGCTTTCTTT CASSLVWKAVNTEAFF few TRBJ1-1 . TRBV7-2 16
TGTGCCACCAGTTCCGGGACAGGGGTGGTGGGCCAAGAGACCCAGTACTTC CATSSGTGVVGQETQYF . TRBJ2-5 TRBD1 TRBV24-1 17
TGTGCCAGCAGAAACCTACAGGGCCCCCTGGGCCAGTACTTC CASRNLQGPLGQYF few TRBJ2-5 . TRBV27 14
TGTGCCAGTAGTTCATCCGGGACAGGTAGCAATCAGCCCCAGCATTTT CASSSSGTGSNQPQHF . TRBJ1-5 TRBD1 TRBV19 16
TGTGCCAGCAGCCTAACTAGCGGGATTGAGACCCAGTACTTC CASSLTSGIETQYF few TRBJ2-5 TRBD2 TRBV7-2 14
TGTGCCAGCAGCTTTTCCGGAAGGGAGACCCAGTACTTC CASSFSGRETQYF . TRBJ2-5 . TRBV12-3/TRBV12-4 13
TGTGCCAGCAGCCGGGGCGGGGCTGGAATCGGGCAGTACTTC CASSRGGAGIGQYF . TRBJ2-7 . TRBV5-8 14
TGCAGTGCAAACAGCGGGAGGGGAAGCACAGATACGCAGTATTTT CSANSGRGSTDTQYF . TRBJ2-3 TRBD2 TRBV20-1 15
TGTGCCAGCAGTAGTTATGGGGACCGGTTCTTC CASSSYGDRFF . TRBJ2-1 . TRBV28 11
TGTGCCAGCAGAACGGGACAGGGAGGAGAGACCCAGTACTTC CASRTGQGGETQYF . TRBJ2-5 TRBD1 TRBV7-9 14
TGCAGTGCCGATGCCTCTGCGAACGAGCAGTACTTC CSADASANEQYF . TRBJ2-7 . TRBV20-1 12